These T cell receptor beta chains were read from a single sample in a study of cytomegalovirus exposure and HLA in healthy donors. Only in-frame clones appear in the TCRdb table, and some are missing; sequencing was by immunoSEQ multiplex PCR. The table shows approximately 98,000 clones, with about 81% occurring only once. Sample: PBMCs. These receptors all stem from a young man in good health and CMV-seropositive. Both conserved end residues are part of each CDR3. Fields, in order: CDR3 DNA, CDR3 protein, D gene, clone size, J gene, V gene. The D gene is left open where the match is weak. Size is omitted from some rows. Given values are once, few, many or a class for expanded clones.

CDR3 DNA: TGTGCCATCAGTCATAACAGGGATTCGATCGATGGCTACACCTTC
CDR3 protein: CAISHNRDSIDGYTF
D gene: NA
clone size: NA
J gene: TRBJ1-2
V gene: TRBV10-3

CDR3 DNA: TGTGCCAGCAGGGCCAACCCCCAGGGGACTAGCTCCACAGATACGCAGTATTTT
CDR3 protein: CASRANPQGTSSTDTQYF
D gene: TRBD2
clone size: many
J gene: TRBJ2-3
V gene: TRBV27

CDR3 DNA: TGTGCCAGCAGTGAAGTCCTAGCGGGCTCCTACAATGAGCAGTTCTTC
CDR3 protein: CASSEVLAGSYNEQFF
D gene: TRBD2
clone size: NA
J gene: TRBJ2-1
V gene: TRBV6-1

CDR3 DNA: TGTGCCAGCTCACCTCCACCGGGACAGGGGAGTGAGAACACTGAAGCTTTCTTT
CDR3 protein: CASSPPPGQGSENTEAFF
D gene: TRBD1
clone size: NA
J gene: TRBJ1-1
V gene: TRBV18

CDR3 DNA: TGTGCCAGCAGCTTAGTACAGGGTGGAACTGAAGCTTTCTTT
CDR3 protein: CASSLVQGGTEAFF
D gene: NA
clone size: NA
J gene: TRBJ1-1
V gene: TRBV7-9

CDR3 DNA: TGTGCCAGCAGTTCACCAGGGAGGAACGGTGGGGCCAACGTCCTGACTTTC
CDR3 protein: CASSSPGRNGGANVLTF
D gene: NA
clone size: NA
J gene: TRBJ2-6
V gene: TRBV28

CDR3 DNA: TGTGCCAGCAGTTTGGGGGGGGCTAATCAGCCCCAGCATTTT
CDR3 protein: CASSLGGANQPQHF
D gene: NA
clone size: NA
J gene: TRBJ1-5
V gene: TRBV27

CDR3 DNA: TGTGCCAGCAGATGGGGGACAGGCAATCAGCCCCAGCATTTT
CDR3 protein: CASRWGTGNQPQHF
D gene: TRBD1
clone size: NA
J gene: TRBJ1-5
V gene: TRBV28

CDR3 DNA: TGCGCCAGCAGTCGTGGCCCCCCCGGGGGGGGATCATACAATGAGCAGTTCTTC
CDR3 protein: CASSRGPPGGGSYNEQFF
D gene: TRBD2
clone size: NA
J gene: TRBJ2-1
V gene: TRBV5-1

CDR3 DNA: TGTGCCAGCGGCGGCAGGACACCCGATAAGGGGACCCAGTACTTC
CDR3 protein: CASGGRTPDKGTQYF
D gene: NA
clone size: NA
J gene: TRBJ2-5
V gene: TRBV9

CDR3 DNA: TGCGCCAGCAGCCGGGGACAGGGGGACGGATCACCCCTCCACTTT
CDR3 protein: CASSRGQGDGSPLHF
D gene: TRBD1
clone size: NA
J gene: TRBJ1-6
V gene: TRBV4-1